These 21 T cell receptor beta chains share one sample of origin, sequenced in a study of cytomegalovirus exposure and HLA in healthy donors (dated by TCRdb to between 2016 and 2019). The method behind the library was the immunoSEQ multiplex PCR assay. A mixture of 60 forward primers for TCR Vbeta segments and 13 reverse primers for TCR Jbeta segments was used in the multiplex PCR. Here the immuneACCESS table is served through TCRdb, limited to in-frame sequences with V and J called. Missing clones are a known gap in these copies; in checked studies unresolved V genes cover under half, and the rest lacks a known reason. Present in this sample are roughly 180,000 clones, 80% of which were seen just once. The top ten clones comprise 1.3% to 1.5% of the sample. The sequenced material came from PBMCs. The receptor source for this set is a girl aged 10-17 years in good health and CMV-seropositive.

V is TRBV5-4 and J is TRBJ2-1; 9 bases match TRBD2. J lost 1 base, V lost 4 bases, and 6 bases had no gene match. CDR1 is SGHNT, CDR2 YYREEE, per germline (reference sequence). This CDR3 has 16 residues. The CDR3 DNA follows: TGTGCCAGCAGCGGACTAGCGAGTGGGTCCTACAATGAGCAGTTCTTC. It yields the protein CASSGLASGSYNEQFF.

J is TRBJ1-1 and V is TRBV6-5; a possible D gene is TRBD1 (5 bases). The germline V gene has CDR1 MNHEY and CDR2 SVGAGI. This CDR3 is built from 15 residues. V was cut by 2 bases and J by 0 bases, with 10 bases left in between. The DNA of the CDR3 is TGTGCCAGCAGTTACGGGGGGGGTATGAACACTGAAGCTTTCTTT. It codes for CASSYGGGMNTEAFF.

This clone was detected once. The CDR3 coding sequence is TGTGCCAGTAGTATAGGGGCGTGGGGCAATCAGCCCCAGCATTTT. This gives the protein CASSIGAWGNQPQHF. The V gene is TRBV19, the J gene TRBJ1-5; the D is unclear. V was trimmed by 1 base and J by 2 bases, leaving 9 bases between them. CDR1 is LNHDA and CDR2 is SQIVND in the germline V gene (reference sequence). CDR3 length equals 15 residues.

This chain connects TRBV7-9 to TRBJ2-3, with 8 bases lining up with TRBD1. CDR1 and CDR2 from the germline V gene are SEHNR and FQNEAQ (reference sequence). The CDR3 is 15 amino acids. V shed 6 bases and J 2 bases; nucleotides not matched to a gene: 7. The CDR3 sequence is CASSSDRVFTDTQYF. CDR3 DNA: TGTGCCAGCAGTTCGGACAGGGTCTTCACAGATACGCAGTATTTT.

The chain joins TRBV6-1 to TRBJ2-7; D remains ambiguous. The germline CDR1 and CDR2 sequences are MNHNS and SASEGT. This CDR3 spans 11 amino acids. V was pared by 7 bases and J by 3 bases, with 7 bases between. CDR3 residues: CASTEHYEQYF. The CDR3, as DNA: TGTGCCAGCACCGAACACTACGAGCAGTACTTC.

This chain uses TRBV4-3 with TRBJ2-3; 9 bases agree with TRBD2. Losses at the gene ends were 0 bases for V and 1 base for J; bases not matched to a gene: 5. Germline V gene lookup returns CDR1 LGHNA and CDR2 YSLEER. The CDR3 runs to 17 residues. The CDR3 DNA reads TGCGCCAGCAGCCAAGATTGGCTAGCGGGACGCACAGATACGCAGTATTTT. It specifies CASSQDWLAGRTDTQYF.

J is TRBJ1-1 and V is TRBV30, with D possibly matching TRBD1 (5 bases). The CDR3 is 12 residues long. Per the germline V gene, CDR1 is GTSNPN and CDR2 is SVGIG (reference sequence). The V end lost 4 bases, the J end lost 5 bases, and 11 bases lay between the germline ends. The DNA for the CDR3 is TGTGCCTGGAATCTCGGGGGAACTGAAGCTTTCTTT. Translation: CAWNLGGTEAFF.

This chain links TRBV27 with TRBJ1-4, with D possibly matching TRBD1 (5 bases). Trimming cost V 2 bases and J 10 bases, with 8 bases left between them. Germline V lookup: CDR1 MNHEY, CDR2 SMNVEV (reference sequence). CDR3 length: 12 residues. The CDR3 coding sequence is TGTGCCAGCAGTTTACTGGGGGGAAAACTGTTTTTT. It codes for CASSLLGGKLFF.

The chain uses TRBV7-9 and TRBJ2-7; D gene uncertain. Trimming removed 3 bases at V and 1 base at J, with 13 bases between. The CDR3 extends over 15 amino acids. CDR1 is SEHNR, CDR2 FQNEAQ, per germline (reference sequence). The CDR3 loop is CASSFRRSTSYEQYF. The CDR3 DNA sequence: TGTGCCAGCAGCTTTCGTCGGAGTACATCCTACGAGCAGTACTTC. The whole variable domain, filled in from reference TRBV7-9 and TRBJ2-7, reads DTGVSQNPRHKITKRGQNVTFRCDPISEHNRLYWYRQTLGQGPEFLTYFQNEAQLEKSRLLSDRFSAERPKGSFSTLEIQRTEQGDSAMYLCASSFRRSTSYEQYFGPGTRLTVT.

This clone was seen only a few times. V is TRBV10-3 and J is TRBJ1-2; TRBD1 agrees at 10 bases. The CDR3 has 15 residues. Trimming cost V 6 bases and J 8 bases; bases outside gene matches: 12. Germline assignment: CDR1 ENHRY and CDR2 SYGVKD. The CDR3 DNA sequence: TGTGCCATCAGCAAAGGACAGGGGGTGTCGTGGGGCTACACCTTC. As protein: CAISKGQGVSWGYTF.

This sequence joins TRBV27 and TRBJ2-3; TRBD2 aligns across 8 bases. The CDR3 is 17 residues long. V shed 0 bases, J shed 5 bases, and the junction held 10 bases outside the gene matches. Germline loops: CDR1 MNHEY, CDR2 SMNVEV (reference sequence). CDR3 bases: TGTGCCAGCAGTTTATCGAAAAGCGGGAGTTATCTAGATACGCAGTATTTT. It translates to CASSLSKSGSYLDTQYF.

This rearrangement joins TRBV6-4 to TRBJ1-1; no reliable D call. V lost 11 bases to trimming and J lost 5 bases, with 12 bases between them. Per germline, CDR1 MRHNA and CDR2 SNTAGT. CDR3 length: 11 residues. The CDR3 DNA follows: TGTGCCTCCCAACCCAGGACTGAAGCTTTCTTT. Its translation is CASQPRTEAFF.

This clone appeared a single time. The J gene is TRBJ1-3, the V gene TRBV7-6, with D perhaps matching TRBD1 (6 bases). Germline CDR1 is SGHVS and CDR2 is FNYEAQ. This CDR3 comprises 15 residues. Trimming pared 3 bases from V and 3 bases from J, leaving 12 bases between. The CDR3 bases are TGTGCCAGCAGCTTCTACGCAGGGGATGGAAACACCATATATTTT. Protein: CASSFYAGDGNTIYF.

This chain links TRBV10-3 with TRBJ1-5; possible D gene TRBD1, 6 bases. From germline, CDR1 is ENHRY and CDR2 SYGVKD. The length of the CDR3 is 13 residues. The V gene lost 10 bases and the J gene lost 6 bases, with 16 bases spanning the gap. The CDR3 coding sequence is TGTGCCAATCCAGGGGAAAGAGGTCAGCCCCAGCATTTT. It translates to CANPGERGQPQHF.

This clone came up a few times. This sequence joins TRBV15 and TRBJ1-5, with a weak D call TRBD1 (5 bases). V was shortened by 0 bases and J by 1 base, with 13 bases between the two germline ends. Germline loops: CDR1 LNHNV, CDR2 YYDKDF (reference sequence). This CDR3 comprises 17 residues. DNA for the CDR3: TGTGCCACCAGCAGAGATTTAGGGGTTAGCAGCAATCAGCCCCAGCATTTT. Translated, it gives CATSRDLGVSSNQPQHF. The full variable domain, with the rest looked up from reference TRBV15 and TRBJ1-5, is DAMVIQNPRYQVTQFGKPVTLSCSQTLNHNVMYWYQQKSSQAPKLLFHYYDKDFNNEADTPDNFQSRRPNTSFCFLDIRSPGLGDTAMYLCATSRDLGVSSNQPQHFGDGTRLSIL.

The rearrangement joins TRBV6-6 to TRBJ2-5; a weak D match, TRBD2 (5 bases). This CDR3 region has 13 residues. V lost 3 bases and J 5 bases, leaving 10 bases between the germline ends. CDR1 is MNHNY, CDR2 SVGAGI, per germline (reference sequence). This CDR3 reads CASSYPRGETQYF. The CDR3 coding sequence is TGTGCCAGCAGTTATCCCAGAGGGGAGACCCAGTACTTC.

This clone was observed once. The rearrangement uses TRBV15 and TRBJ1-5; D gene uncertain. V lost 10 bases to trimming and J lost 4 bases, with 17 bases between them. Germline CDR1 reads LNHNV; CDR2 reads YYDKDF (reference sequence). The CDR3 consists of 14 residues. In nucleotides, the CDR3 is TGTGCCAGCCTTGAGGCCATGAGGAATCAGCCCCAGCATTTT. This sequence encodes CASLEAMRNQPQHF.

V gene TRBV27 combines with J gene TRBJ2-3; TRBD2 aligns across 16 bases. From germline, CDR1 is MNHEY and CDR2 SMNVEV (reference sequence). The trim removed 7 bases at V and 0 bases at J, leaving 1 base unmatched. The CDR3 loop spans 16 amino acids. DNA of the CDR3: TGTGCCAGCACGGGACTAGCGGGAGGGAGCACAGATACGCAGTATTTT. It specifies CASTGLAGGSTDTQYF.

V gene TRBV4-3 combines with J gene TRBJ2-1; weak D call: TRBD1 (5 bases). The CDR3 is made up of 18 amino acids. CDR1 and CDR2 from the germline V gene are LGHNA and YSLEER. V was pared by 0 bases and J by 0 bases, with 15 bases between. DNA of the CDR3: TGCGCCAGCAGCCAAGATAAGCCAGGGCTGGGCTCCTACAATGAGCAGTTCTTC. It encodes CASSQDKPGLGSYNEQFF.

CDR3 DNA: TGTGCCAGCAGTGAATCCTCCTCCGGGGCAGATACGCAGTATTTT. Amino acids: CASSESSSGADTQYF. The genes are TRBV6-1 and TRBJ2-3, with D possibly TRBD2 on 5 matching bases. V was pared by 2 bases and J by 4 bases, with 13 bases between. The germline V gene has CDR1 MNHNS and CDR2 SASEGT. CDR3 length: 15 amino acids.

The chain couples TRBV12-5 to TRBJ2-5; 11 bases align to TRBD1. The CDR3 is made up of 16 amino acids. Germline CDR1 and CDR2: LGHNT and FRNRAP. Trimming removed 6 bases from V and 5 bases from J; junction bases left unmatched: 11. The CDR3 sequence: CASGEGTGGGLETQYF. In DNA form, the CDR3 reads TGTGCTAGTGGAGAAGGGACAGGGGGAGGTTTGGAGACCCAGTACTTC.